The 9 T cell receptor beta chains below were found in one sample sequenced in a study of blood T cell repertoires in COVID-19. The assay was immunoSEQ multiplex PCR, and TCRdb's table has in-frame clones only and misses some. The sample lists 120,000 or so clones; 85% to 90% were seen once. The source material was peripheral blood. The receptor source for this set is a human donor in a cohort sampled during active COVID-19.

The chain recombines TRBV18 with TRBJ2-7, with TRBD1 matching over 8 bases. Trimming took 3 bases from V and 5 from J; bases not matched to a gene: 3. The CDR3 has 13 amino acids. Germline assignment: CDR1 KGHSH and CDR2 LQKENI. Here the CDR3 reads CASSPGQEDEQYF. The CDR3 bases are TGTGCCAGCTCACCGGGACAGGAGGACGAGCAGTACTTC.

The chain is built from TRBV7-9 and TRBJ2-7; weak D call: TRBD1 (5 bases). The CDR3 extends over 14 amino acids. Trimming cost V 5 bases and J 3 bases, with 14 bases left between them. CDR1 and CDR2 from the germline V gene are SEHNR and FQNEAQ (reference sequence). The CDR3 DNA reads as TGTGCCAGCAGCCTAGGGGCCAGCAACTACGAGCAGTACTTC. It translates to CASSLGASNYEQYF.

V and J are TRBV5-1 and TRBJ1-3; TRBD1 is a possible D gene (6 bases). This CDR3 is built from 16 residues. The germline CDR1 and CDR2 sequences are SGHRS and YFSETQ. Trimming pared 2 bases from V and 0 bases from J, leaving 12 bases between. The CDR3, as DNA: TGCGCCAGCAGCTTTGCCCAGGGGCCCTCTGGAAACACCATATATTTT. It codes for CASSFAQGPSGNTIYF.

The chain links TRBV9 to TRBJ2-1; 7 bases agree with TRBD2. The trim removed 7 bases at V and 2 bases at J, leaving 6 bases unmatched. The V gene's germline CDR1 is SGDLS and CDR2 YYNGEE. This CDR3 region has 14 residues. This CDR3 reads CASGRETPYNEQFF. In DNA form, the CDR3 reads TGTGCCAGCGGGCGGGAGACACCCTACAATGAGCAGTTCTTC.

This clone was recorded once. The chain joins TRBV29-1 to TRBJ2-1, with D perhaps matching TRBD1 (5 bases). CDR3 length: 12 residues. Germline V gene data show CDR1 as SQVTM and CDR2 as ANQGSEA. The V and J ends lost 6 bases and 9 bases respectively, with 15 bases between them. The CDR3 nucleotides read TGCAGCGTCGCTGGACAATTGGGTGAGCAGTTCTTC. The encoded protein is CSVAGQLGEQFF.

The rearrangement uses TRBV7-2 and TRBJ2-3, with a tentative D call TRBD1 (6 bases). The V gene lost 5 bases and the J gene lost 4 bases, with 13 bases spanning the gap. Germline lookup yields CDR1 SGHTA and CDR2 FQGNSA. The CDR3 is 14 amino acids. The CDR3 nucleotides are TGTGCCAGCAGCCACCAACAGGGCCCAGATACGCAGTATTTT. Protein sequence: CASSHQQGPDTQYF.

The rearrangement links TRBV7-8 to TRBJ2-5; 8 bases fit TRBD1. V lost 4 bases and J lost 7; bases outside the gene matches: 11. The germline V gene has CDR1 SGHVS and CDR2 FQNEAQ. The CDR3 is 15 residues long. The CDR3 protein is CASSSRTGLVGTQYF. The CDR3 coding sequence is TGTGCCAGCAGCTCTCGGACAGGGCTAGTGGGGACCCAGTACTTC.

This clone was detected once. The chain uses TRBV18 and TRBJ2-4; a weak D match, TRBD2 (5 bases). Germline CDR1 KGHSH, CDR2 LQKENI. V was shortened by 3 bases and J by 2 bases, with 11 bases between the two germline ends. The CDR3 spans 15 residues. DNA of the CDR3: TGTGCCAGCTCACCGCGCGAGGGAACCAAAAACATTCAGTACTTC. It yields the protein CASSPREGTKNIQYF.

V usage is TRBV20-1 and J usage is TRBJ2-3; D unresolved. Germline V gene data show CDR1 as DFQATT and CDR2 as SNEGSKA (reference sequence). Deletions cut 2 bases from V and 2 bases from J, with 2 bases between. This CDR3 is built from 11 residues. CDR3 amino acids: CSARYTDTQYF. CDR3 DNA sequence: TGCAGTGCTAGATACACAGATACGCAGTATTTT.